This passage covers 7 T cell receptor beta chains from one sample sequenced in a study of cytomegalovirus exposure and HLA in healthy donors. The PCR was carried out with 60 Vbeta primers and 13 Jbeta primers. Assay used: immunoSEQ multiplex PCR; TCRdb lists only in-frame clones, some missing. The sample totals 100,000 to 150,000 clones. Sequenced sample: PBMCs. The receptors here all came from a man between 18 and 29 years old in good health and CMV-seronegative.

The chain links TRBV5-4 to TRBJ1-3; 9 positions agree with TRBD1. With V trimmed by 4 bases and J by 4 bases, 3 bases remained unmatched. There are 14 residues in the CDR3. Germline values: CDR1 SGHNT, CDR2 YYREEE (reference sequence). DNA for the CDR3: TGTGCCAGCAGCCAACAGGGGGCAGGAAACACCATATATTTT. This sequence encodes CASSQQGAGNTIYF. Full variable domain (rest looked up from reference TRBV5-4 and TRBJ1-3): ETGVTQSPTHLIKTRGQQVTLRCSSQSGHNTVSWYQQALGQGPQFIFQYYREEENGRGNFPPRFSGLQFPNYSSELNVNALELDDSALYLCASSQQGAGNTIYFGEGSWLTVV.

The rearrangement joins TRBV28 to TRBJ2-1; 9 nucleotides agree with TRBD2. The CDR3 is 15 residues long. Trimming at V came to 6 bases and at J to 5 bases, leaving 8 bases not matched to a gene. Looked up from germline, CDR1 is MDHEN and CDR2 is SYDVKM. The DNA of the CDR3 is TGTGCCAGCAGGCGGGGGGGAGCGGGGGACAATGAGCAGTTCTTC. The encoded protein is CASRRGGAGDNEQFF.

This sequence joins TRBV6-1 and TRBJ2-7; possibly TRBD1 for D (5 bases). The CDR3 has 13 residues. Deletions cut 6 bases from V and 3 bases from J, with 12 bases between. Per germline, CDR1 MNHNS and CDR2 SASEGT. The CDR3 reads CASRLTGHYEQYF. The DNA for the CDR3 is TGTGCCAGCAGGTTGACCGGACACTACGAGCAGTACTTC.

The genes are TRBV28 and TRBJ1-6, with TRBD1 identical over 7 bases. Germline CDR1 is MDHEN and CDR2 is SYDVKM. Trimming cost V 5 bases and J 4 bases; bases outside gene matches: 2. This CDR3 spans 14 amino acids. Written as DNA, the CDR3 is TGTGCCAGCAGTGCAGGGGGTTATAATTCACCCCTCCACTTT. Protein sequence: CASSAGGYNSPLHF. Combining the CDR3 with reference TRBV28 and TRBJ1-6 gives the whole variable domain DVKVTQSSRYLVKRTGEKVFLECVQDMDHENMFWYRQDPGLGLRLIYFSYDVKMKEKGDIPEGYSVSREKKERFSLILESASTNQTSMYLCASSAGGYNSPLHFGNGTRLTVT.

The chain employs TRBV7-2 and TRBJ1-6; possible D gene TRBD1, 5 bases. CDR3 length equals 15 residues. Trimming pared 8 bases from V and 4 bases from J, leaving 15 bases between. Germline V lookup: CDR1 SGHTA, CDR2 FQGNSA. The CDR3 here is CASWGEQGYNSPLHF. DNA for the CDR3: TGTGCCAGCTGGGGGGAACAAGGGTATAATTCACCCCTCCACTTT.

In nucleotides, the CDR3 is TGTGCCAGCAGCGTATCGGTTGGAGAGACCCAGTACTTC. Translation: CASSVSVGETQYF. V usage is TRBV9 and J usage is TRBJ2-5; D not certain. V gave up 1 base and J gave up 4 bases, with 8 bases separating them. CDR1 is SGDLS, CDR2 YYNGEE, per germline. The CDR3 spans 13 residues. The full variable domain, in which reference TRBV9 and TRBJ2-5 provide the parts outside the CDR3, is DSGVTQTPKHLITATGQRVTLRCSPRSGDLSVYWYQQSLDQGLQFLIQYYNGEERAKGNILERFSAQQFPDLHSELNLSSLELGDSALYFCASSVSVGETQYFGPGTRLLVL.

V usage is TRBV4-1 and J usage is TRBJ2-5, with 13 nucleotides matching TRBD2. CDR1 MGHRA and CDR2 YSYEKL come from the germline V gene. V trimming: 1 base; J trimming: 4 bases; junction bases outside the gene matches: 12. CDR3 length equals 19 residues. CDR3 nucleotides: TGCGCCAGCAGCCAAGTGTCGTTTTGGACTAGCGGGAGTAGAGAGACCCAGTACTTC. Its translation: CASSQVSFWTSGSRETQYF.